The 19 T cell receptor beta chains given below trace back to one sample, sequenced in a study of cytomegalovirus exposure and HLA in healthy donors. It was with 60 Vbeta and 13 Jbeta primers that the PCR ran. Clones were read by immunoSEQ multiplex PCR, and TCRdb kept only the in-frame ones, dropping some. This sample has about 180,000 clones, with around 85% found just once. Sequenced sample: PBMCs. The receptors shown here come from a boy between 2 and 10 years old in good health and CMV-seronegative.

The rearrangement uses TRBV6-5 and TRBJ2-3; TRBD1 matches 7 bases. This CDR3 contains 14 residues. Losses at the gene ends were 5 bases for V and 2 bases for J; bases not matched to a gene: 4. Germline CDR1 and CDR2: MNHEY and SVGAGI. The CDR3 nucleotides read TGTGCCAGCAGTGTCCAGGGGGACACAGATACGCAGTATTTT. It is translated as CASSVQGDTDTQYF.

This clone was recorded a few times. The chain recombines TRBV7-8 with TRBJ2-5; 12 nucleotides agree with TRBD2. The germline V gene encodes CDR1 SGHVS and CDR2 FQNEAQ. Trimming removed 2 bases from V and 4 bases from J; junction bases left unmatched: 2. The CDR3 loop spans 15 amino acids. In DNA, the CDR3 is TGTGCCAGCAGCTTATTGGGACTAGCGGGAGAGACCCAGTACTTC. It is translated as CASSLLGLAGETQYF.

The chain joins TRBV5-4 to TRBJ2-7; 7 positions agree with TRBD2. Trimming at V came to 4 bases and at J to 2 bases, leaving 6 bases not matched to a gene. Germline V gives CDR1 SGHNT, CDR2 YYREEE (reference sequence). The CDR3 is made up of 14 amino acids. CDR3: CASSPGGPPYEQYV. In DNA form, the CDR3 reads TGTGCCAGCAGCCCGGGGGGACCCCCCTACGAGCAGTACGTC.

This sequence joins TRBV5-1 and TRBJ2-2; no clear D. Trimming removed 2 bases at V and 4 bases at J, with 9 bases between. This CDR3 is built from 14 residues. The germline V gene has CDR1 SGHRS and CDR2 YFSETQ. The CDR3 region has the DNA TGCGCCAGCAGCTTCAATCAGGTCACCGGGGAGCTGTTTTTT. Its protein is CASSFNQVTGELFF.

The J gene is TRBJ1-1, the V gene TRBV25-1; possibly TRBD1 for D (6 bases). Germline V gives CDR1 MGHDK, CDR2 SYGVNS. V shed 6 bases and J shed 3 bases, with 20 bases lying between them. The CDR3 is 16 residues long. This CDR3 reads CASSEENGQLYTEAFF. CDR3 DNA: TGTGCCAGCAGCGAGGAAAATGGACAGTTGTACACTGAAGCTTTCTTT.

J is TRBJ2-1 and V is TRBV2; 9 bases match TRBD1. Germline loops: CDR1 SNHLY, CDR2 FYNNEI. Trimming at V came to 6 bases and at J to 7 bases, leaving 13 bases not matched to a gene. This CDR3 is built from 16 residues. CDR3 nucleotides: TGTGCCAGCAGGGGCCCGGGACAGGGAAGGACTAATGAGCAGTTCTTC. Amino acid sequence: CASRGPGQGRTNEQFF.

The rearrangement links TRBV2 to TRBJ1-1; TRBD1 agrees at 9 bases. This CDR3 region has 17 residues. V lost 2 bases, J lost 3 bases, and 10 bases stayed unmatched. Germline V gives CDR1 SNHLY, CDR2 FYNNEI. The CDR3: CASSEYGTGIKDTEAFF. CDR3 sequence (DNA): TGTGCCAGCAGTGAATATGGGACAGGGATTAAGGACACTGAAGCTTTCTTT. Full variable domain (missing parts from reference TRBV2 and TRBJ1-1): EPEVTQTPSHQVTQMGQEVILRCVPISNHLYFYWYRQILGQKVEFLVSFYNNEISEKSEIFDDQFSVERPDGSNFTLKIRSTKLEDSAMYFCASSEYGTGIKDTEAFFGQGTRLTVV.

This clone showed up just a few times. The CDR3: CASSFGTGDPGNTIYF. The CDR3 region has the DNA TGCGCCAGCAGCTTCGGTACGGGGGACCCTGGAAACACCATATATTTT. This chain joins TRBV5-1 and TRBJ1-3; a possible D gene is TRBD1 (5 bases). Looked up from germline, CDR1 is SGHRS and CDR2 is YFSETQ. This CDR3 spans 16 amino acids. Trimming removed 2 bases from V and 2 bases from J, with 14 bases in between.

This chain joins TRBV7-6 and TRBJ2-3; 15 bases align to TRBD2. V shed 4 bases and J 1 base; nucleotides not matched to a gene: 6. Germline V gene sequence: CDR1 SGHVS, CDR2 FNYEAQ. CDR3 length: 18 amino acids. This CDR3 reads CASSSRTSGRAGTDTQYF. In nucleotides, the CDR3 is TGTGCCAGCAGCTCAAGGACTAGCGGGAGGGCTGGCACAGATACGCAGTATTTT.

V and J are TRBV5-1 and TRBJ2-6; TRBD1 agrees at 11 bases. J lost 2 bases, V lost 4 bases, and 8 bases had no gene match. This CDR3 comprises 18 residues. Germline V gene lookup returns CDR1 SGHRS and CDR2 YFSETQ. Here the CDR3 reads CASSAPGTGGPGANVLTF. CDR3 DNA sequence: TGCGCCAGCAGCGCCCCCGGGACAGGGGGACCTGGGGCCAACGTCCTGACTTTC.

The sample holds one count of this clone. This chain connects TRBV13 to TRBJ1-2; D is perhaps TRBD1 (6 bases). V was clipped by 3 bases and J by 3 bases, with 8 bases between them. This CDR3 has 13 amino acids. Germline CDR1 is PRHDT and CDR2 is FYEKMQ (reference sequence). The CDR3 is CASSFGGYYGYTF. The CDR3 DNA is TGTGCCAGCAGCTTTGGGGGCTACTATGGCTACACCTTC. The variable domain in full, completed from reference TRBV13 and TRBJ1-2, reads AAGVIQSPRHLIKEKRETATLKCYPIPRHDTVYWYQQGPGQDPQFLISFYEKMQSDKGSIPDRFSAQQFSDYHSELNMSSLELGDSALYFCASSFGGYYGYTFGSGTRLTVV.

The V gene is TRBV7-3, the J gene TRBJ2-7; TRBD2 matches 11 bases. This CDR3 is 19 amino acids long. V shed 2 bases, J shed 0 bases, and the junction held 12 bases outside the gene matches. Germline CDR1 SGHTA, CDR2 FQGTGA. The CDR3 DNA reads as TGTGCCAGCAGCTTAGTCTTAGGACTAGCGGGCCTGAGCTCCTACGAGCAGTACTTC. Amino acids: CASSLVLGLAGLSSYEQYF.

The chain combines TRBV2 with TRBJ1-1; TRBD1 might be the D (6 bases). Trimming stripped 6 bases from V and 3 bases from J, with 17 bases between. Germline lookup yields CDR1 SNHLY and CDR2 FYNNEI. The CDR3 sequence is 15 residues long. The chain's CDR3 is CASRGNREGYTEAFF. The CDR3 DNA is TGTGCCAGCAGGGGAAACAGGGAAGGGTACACTGAAGCTTTCTTT. Combining the CDR3 with reference TRBV2 and TRBJ1-1 gives the whole variable domain EPEVTQTPSHQVTQMGQEVILRCVPISNHLYFYWYRQILGQKVEFLVSFYNNEISEKSEIFDDQFSVERPDGSNFTLKIRSTKLEDSAMYFCASRGNREGYTEAFFGQGTRLTVV.

The CDR3 reads CASKGDEQYF. The CDR3 coding sequence is TGTGCCAGCAAAGGAGACGAGCAGTACTTC. This chain uses TRBV25-1 with TRBJ2-7; no clear D. The CDR3 has 10 residues. Germline CDR1 and CDR2: MGHDK and SYGVNS. Trimming removed 7 bases from V and 5 bases from J, with 6 bases in between.

The rearrangement joins TRBV4-2 to TRBJ2-3; 11 nucleotides align to TRBD2. Germline assignment: CDR1 LGHNA and CDR2 YNFKEQ. The CDR3 runs 17 residues. The junction had 7 bases not matched to a gene; V was cut back by 1 base and J by 4 bases. This CDR3 is CASSQVAASGGPDTQYF. CDR3 DNA sequence: TGTGCCAGCAGCCAAGTTGCTGCTAGCGGGGGGCCAGATACGCAGTATTTT.

This clone was seen a handful of times. The V call is TRBV11-2, the J call TRBJ1-2; TRBD1 is a possible D gene (6 bases). V gave up 3 bases and J gave up 4 bases, with 15 bases separating them. This CDR3 contains 15 residues. The V gene's germline CDR1 is SGHAT and CDR2 FQNNGV. CDR3: CASSFSPGVGYGYTF. CDR3 in DNA: TGTGCCAGCAGCTTCTCCCCAGGGGTGGGCTATGGCTACACCTTC.

As to this clone: This sample also contains other DNA sequences that code for the same CDR3. The V and J genes are TRBV28 and TRBJ2-7, with 10 bases fitting TRBD1. Germline CDR1 reads MDHEN; CDR2 reads SYDVKM. This CDR3 has 15 residues. J gave up 1 base and V 5 bases, and 5 bases lay outside the gene matches. The CDR3 DNA sequence: TGTGCCAGCAGTCTTCCGGGACAGGGGTCCTACGAGCAGTACTTC. Translation gives CASSLPGQGSYEQYF. Full variable domain (rest looked up from reference TRBV28 and TRBJ2-7): DVKVTQSSRYLVKRTGEKVFLECVQDMDHENMFWYRQDPGLGLRLIYFSYDVKMKEKGDIPEGYSVSREKKERFSLILESASTNQTSMYLCASSLPGQGSYEQYFGPGTRLTVT.

The gene calls are TRBV7-9 and TRBJ1-1; D is unresolved. Trimming shortened V by 2 bases and J by 5 bases, and 3 bases separated the two germline ends. The CDR3 has 11 residues. Germline lookup yields CDR1 SEHNR and CDR2 FQNEAQ (reference sequence). The chain's CDR3 is CASSLQTEAFF. For the CDR3, the DNA is TGTGCCAGCAGCTTACAAACTGAAGCTTTCTTT.

The rearrangement links TRBV7-9 to TRBJ1-4; D not resolved. The CDR3 runs 13 residues. Germline assignment: CDR1 SEHNR and CDR2 FQNEAQ (reference sequence). V lost 2 bases to trimming and J lost 6 bases, with 7 bases between them. The CDR3 loop is CASSLFQDEKLFF. In DNA, the CDR3 is TGTGCCAGCAGCTTATTTCAGGATGAAAAACTGTTTTTT.